Shown below are 21 T cell receptor beta chains from a single sample sequenced in a study of T cell responses to AZD1222 COVID-19 vaccine. This table comes from immunoSEQ multiplex PCR, and its TCRdb copy is limited to in-frame clones, with some not included. The sample consists of about 130,000 clones, roughly 84% of them appearing once. This specimen was peripheral blood, taken on day 0 of AZD1222 vaccination. These receptors were obtained from an adult in good health.

The CDR3 is CASSIRGGSNEKLFF. The CDR3 bases are TGTGCCAGCAGCATACGAGGGGGATCTAATGAAAAACTGTTTTTT. The chain couples TRBV28 to TRBJ1-4; a possible D gene is TRBD1 (6 bases). The length of the CDR3 is 15 residues. The germline V and J ends were trimmed by 6 bases and 3 bases, with 14 bases remaining between them. Germline lookup yields CDR1 MDHEN and CDR2 SYDVKM.

V gene TRBV28 combines with J gene TRBJ1-2; a weak D match, TRBD1 (6 bases). This CDR3 contains 11 residues. Trimming removed 9 bases at V and 2 bases at J, with 7 bases between. Germline V gene lookup returns CDR1 MDHEN and CDR2 SYDVKM. The CDR3 loop reads CASGQNYGYTF. CDR3 nucleotide sequence: TGTGCCAGTGGACAGAACTATGGCTACACCTTC.

This sequence joins TRBV7-2 and TRBJ1-2; the D gene is possibly TRBD1 (5 bases). With 0 bases removed from V and 4 bases from J, the gap between germline ends came to 9 bases. Germline-derived CDR1 and CDR2 are SGHTA and FQGNSA. CDR3 length equals 14 residues. CDR3 residues: CASSLAEGSYGYTF. The CDR3, as DNA: TGTGCCAGCAGCTTAGCGGAGGGGTCCTATGGCTACACCTTC.

This clone is a singleton in its sample. The chain recombines TRBV5-1 with TRBJ2-2; 11 bases are shared with TRBD1. In germline, CDR1 is SGHRS, CDR2 YFSETQ. The CDR3 sequence is 19 residues long. Trimming took 4 bases from V and 0 from J; bases not matched to a gene: 11. In nucleotides, the CDR3 is TGCGCCAGCAGCATAGGGACAGGGGGAAGTGGCGCGAACACCGGGGAGCTGTTTTTT. Its translation: CASSIGTGGSGANTGELFF.

The chain is built from TRBV29-1 and TRBJ1-2, with TRBD1 identical over 10 bases. J was trimmed by 13 bases and V by 4 bases; bases with no gene match: 9. The CDR3 runs 12 residues. CDR1 and CDR2 from the germline V gene are SQVTM and ANQGSEA. CDR3 loop: CSVAGQGGWSTF. CDR3 nucleotides: TGCAGCGTTGCCGGACAGGGGGGTTGGAGCACCTTC.

This chain links TRBV10-2 with TRBJ2-7, with D maybe TRBD2 (5 bases). In germline, CDR1 is WSHSY, CDR2 SAAADI. This CDR3 has 12 residues. V gave up 6 bases and J gave up 0 bases, with 6 bases separating them. The CDR3 loop reads CASRGSSYEQYF. CDR3 nucleotide sequence: TGCGCCAGCAGGGGGAGCTCCTACGAGCAGTACTTC.

V and J are TRBV28 and TRBJ1-5; no reliable D call. The germline gives CDR1 MDHEN, CDR2 SYDVKM. The CDR3 extends over 13 amino acids. V gave up 2 bases and J gave up 3 bases, with 5 bases separating them. CDR3 sequence reads: CASSLVPNQPQHF. CDR3 nucleotide sequence: TGTGCCAGCAGTTTAGTTCCCAATCAGCCCCAGCATTTT.

In its sample, this clone was seen once. V usage is TRBV24-1 and J usage is TRBJ1-3, with D unclear. V shed 5 bases and J shed 0 bases, with 4 bases lying between them. The germline CDR1 and CDR2 sequences are KGHDR and SFDVKD. The CDR3 is 13 amino acids. CDR3 residues: CATSASSGNTIYF. DNA of the CDR3: TGTGCCACCAGTGCGAGCTCTGGAAACACCATATATTTT.

This chain uses TRBV5-1 with TRBJ2-1; TRBD2 matches 7 bases. CDR3 length equals 16 residues. The trim removed 1 base at V and 4 bases at J, leaving 8 bases unmatched. CDR1 and CDR2 from the germline V gene are SGHRS and YFSETQ. DNA of the CDR3: TGCGCCAGCAGCTTGCATAGGAGCGGGGTGTACAATGAGCAGTTCTTC. It translates to CASSLHRSGVYNEQFF. Looking up the rest from reference TRBV5-1 and TRBJ2-1 gives the full variable domain: KAGVTQTPRYLIKTRGQQVTLSCSPISGHRSVSWYQQTPGQGLQFLFEYFSETQRNKGNFPGRFSGRQFSNSRSEMNVSTLELGDSALYLCASSLHRSGVYNEQFFGPGTRLTVL.

CDR3 residues: CAIRLDGQSYNEQFF. The CDR3 nucleotides are TGTGCCATCAGACTAGACGGACAATCCTACAATGAGCAGTTCTTC. This chain connects TRBV10-3 to TRBJ2-1, with D perhaps given as TRBD1 or TRBD2 (5 bases each). Germline V gene lookup returns CDR1 ENHRY and CDR2 SYGVKD. With 6 bases removed from V and 1 base from J, the gap between germline ends came to 13 bases. The CDR3 is 15 amino acids.

The chain links TRBV15 to TRBJ1-5; D gene uncertain. Germline CDR1 LNHNV, CDR2 YYDKDF (reference sequence). CDR3 length: 15 amino acids. Between the trimmed V and J ends, which lost 3 bases and 3 bases, there was a span of 12 bases. CDR3 in DNA: TGTGCCACCAGCAGGAGACCCGGATACAATCAGCCCCAGCATTTT. Translated: CATSRRPGYNQPQHF.

This chain connects TRBV11-2 to TRBJ1-2; D not certain. This CDR3 region has 16 residues. Trimming took 4 bases from V and 3 from J, leaving 18 bases between them. Germline CDR1 SGHAT, CDR2 FQNNGV. The CDR3 nucleotides are TGTGCCAGCAGCTCTATCCGCAGACTTGGGGACTATGGCTACACCTTC. Its translation: CASSSIRRLGDYGYTF.

The rearrangement joins TRBV5-1 to TRBJ1-6; weak D call: TRBD1 (5 bases). CDR3 length: 16 residues. Trimming took off 4 bases at V and 7 bases at J, with 18 bases between the two ends. The V gene's germline CDR1 is SGHRS and CDR2 YFSETQ. The CDR3 DNA reads TGCGCCAGCAGCATTGACAGACTTCGGGGGAATTCACCCCTCCACTTT. Encoded protein: CASSIDRLRGNSPLHF.

V is TRBV5-1 and J is TRBJ2-6; D uncertain. CDR3 length equals 16 residues. Per the germline V gene, CDR1 is SGHRS and CDR2 is YFSETQ. Trimming shortened V by 2 bases and J by 1 base, and 10 bases separated the two germline ends. The CDR3 coding sequence is TGCGCCAGCAGCTTCCCGGCCTCATCTGGGGCCAACGTCCTGACTTTC. Its translation is CASSFPASSGANVLTF.

This clone was found a few times. The gene calls are TRBV9 and TRBJ1-4; TRBD1 might be the D (5 bases). Trimming stripped 2 bases from V and 6 bases from J, with 17 bases between. Germline lookup yields CDR1 SGDLS and CDR2 YYNGEE. The CDR3 spans 16 residues. The CDR3 sequence is CASSVSSWGGDEKLFF. The CDR3 nucleotides are TGTGCCAGCAGCGTGAGTAGTTGGGGCGGCGATGAAAAACTGTTTTTT.

The V and J genes are TRBV27 and TRBJ2-3, with unresolved D. CDR3 length equals 15 residues. Germline assignment: CDR1 MNHEY and CDR2 SMNVEV (reference sequence). The V end was cut by 1 base, the J end by 0 bases, with 8 bases between. This chain's CDR3 is CASSLLSGSTDTQYF. CDR3 coding DNA: TGTGCCAGCAGTTTATTATCTGGGAGCACAGATACGCAGTATTTT.

This chain links TRBV28 with TRBJ2-5; 9 bases fit TRBD1. The CDR3 has 16 residues. The germline CDR1 and CDR2 sequences are MDHEN and SYDVKM. The trim removed 4 bases at V and 5 bases at J, leaving 11 bases unmatched. The CDR3 bases are TGTGCCAGCAGTTCCCTGACAGGGGGAGGGATGGAGACCCAGTACTTC. Translating gives CASSSLTGGGMETQYF.

The rearrangement links TRBV6-5 to TRBJ2-7, with TRBD1 as a possible D gene (5 bases). The CDR3 spans 13 residues. Per germline, CDR1 MNHEY and CDR2 SVGAGI. V was cut by 7 bases and J by 0 bases, with 10 bases left in between. The CDR3 coding sequence is TGTGCCAGCAAAAGGGGCGACTCCTACGAGCAGTACTTC. It is translated as CASKRGDSYEQYF.

DNA for the CDR3: TGTGCCACCTCCGCGGAGGGGTTGGGAAACACTGAAGCTTTCTTT. This sequence encodes CATSAEGLGNTEAFF. The chain employs TRBV2 and TRBJ1-1, with D perhaps matching TRBD1 (5 bases). Trimming pared 10 bases from V and 2 bases from J, leaving 20 bases between. Per the germline V gene, CDR1 is SNHLY and CDR2 is FYNNEI. The CDR3 sequence is 15 residues long.

The chain recombines TRBV6-6 with TRBJ1-3, with 8 bases identical to TRBD1. The germline gives CDR1 MNHNY, CDR2 SVGAGI (reference sequence). This CDR3 has 16 residues. After removal of 4 bases from V and 0 bases from J, the junction contained 5 bases not matched to a gene. Here the CDR3 reads CASSLEQGVSGNTIYF. DNA for the CDR3: TGTGCCAGCAGTTTAGAACAGGGGGTCTCTGGAAACACCATATATTTT.

This sequence joins TRBV5-4 and TRBJ2-7; possible D gene TRBD1, 6 bases. Germline V lookup: CDR1 SGHNT, CDR2 YYREEE (reference sequence). Trimming cost V 4 bases and J 3 bases, with 14 bases left between them. This CDR3 has 14 amino acids. The CDR3 region is CASSRQDRIYEQYF. CDR3 bases: TGTGCCAGCAGCCGACAGGACCGGATCTACGAGCAGTACTTC. The full variable domain, its missing parts supplied by reference TRBV5-4 and TRBJ2-7, is ETGVTQSPTHLIKTRGQQVTLRCSSQSGHNTVSWYQQALGQGPQFIFQYYREEENGRGNFPPRFSGLQFPNYSSELNVNALELDDSALYLCASSRQDRIYEQYFGPGTRLTVT.